This T cell receptor (beta chain) was captured by sequencing in a study of T cell changes during pregnancy in multiple sclerosis. This CDR3 spans 15 amino acids. CDR1 SGHAT and CDR2 FQNNGV come from the germline V gene. V shed 5 bases, J shed 7 bases, and the junction held 8 bases outside the gene matches. Produced via immunoSEQ multiplex PCR; TCRdb's table is partial and in-frame only. This table holds roughly 58,000 clones, approximately 92% found once. Sequencing was performed on CD4+ T cells from peripheral blood mononuclear cells, taken after pregnancy. The TCR comes from a female donor in good health, enrolled as a control in a pregnancy study. The chain carries TRBV11-2 and TRBJ2-5; 12 positions agree with TRBD2. CDR3 region: CASSPGLAGGPTQYF. The CDR3 coding sequence is TGTGCCAGCAGCCCGGGGCTAGCGGGGGGGCCGACCCAGTACTTC.